The 13 T cell receptor beta chains below all came from one sample that was sequenced in a study of cytomegalovirus exposure and HLA in healthy donors. Primers: 60 Vbeta forward and 13 Jbeta reverse. Clones were sequenced by immunoSEQ multiplex PCR, and TCRdb holds only the in-frame ones, with some missing. The profile covers roughly 180,000 clones, with more than 80% appearing a single time and under 5% taken by the ten largest. The sample was PBMCs. Receptors originate from a man between 18 and 29 years old in good health and CMV-seronegative.

The chain couples TRBV30 to TRBJ1-5; 7 bases fit TRBD1. The germline V gene has CDR1 GTSNPN and CDR2 SVGIG (reference sequence). The CDR3 spans 17 residues. Trimming removed 4 bases from V and 0 bases from J; junction bases left unmatched: 12. The chain's CDR3 is CAWNLAGQQDSNQPQHF. The CDR3 DNA reads as TGTGCCTGGAATCTGGCGGGACAGCAAGATAGCAATCAGCCCCAGCATTTT.

This clone is categorized as medium-sized. This chain links TRBV5-5 with TRBJ1-1, with 8 positions matching TRBD1. Germline lookup yields CDR1 SGHKS and CDR2 YYEKEE (reference sequence). This CDR3 contains 14 residues. The V gene end was trimmed by 4 bases and the J gene end by 7 bases; junction bases not matched to a gene: 9. CDR3: CASSSIQGAYEAFF. In nucleotides, the CDR3 is TGTGCCAGCAGCAGTATCCAGGGGGCATATGAAGCTTTCTTT.

The V and J genes are TRBV11-2 and TRBJ2-1; D perhaps matches TRBD1 (6 bases). V dropped 4 bases and J dropped 9 bases, with 10 bases sitting between them. The germline V gene encodes CDR1 SGHAT and CDR2 FQNNGV. The CDR3 extends over 12 amino acids. CDR3 region: CASSSRGSEQFF. The DNA of the CDR3 is TGTGCCAGCAGCTCAAGGGGGAGTGAGCAGTTCTTC. The whole variable domain, filled in from reference TRBV11-2 and TRBJ2-1, reads EAGVAQSPRYKIIEKRQSVAFWCNPISGHATLYWYQQILGQGPKLLIQFQNNGVVDDSQLPKDRFSAERLKGVDSTLKIQPAKLEDSAVYLCASSSRGSEQFFGPGTRLTVL.

The chain couples TRBV5-1 to TRBJ2-1; the D gene is possibly TRBD1 (6 bases). The CDR3 has 13 amino acids. Germline CDR1 is SGHRS and CDR2 is YFSETQ. Trimming shortened V by 5 bases and J by 6 bases, and 12 bases separated the two germline ends. As DNA, the CDR3 is TGCGCCAGCAGTAGGACAGATTCCAATGAGCAGTTCTTC. Its protein product is CASSRTDSNEQFF.

V is TRBV2 and J is TRBJ1-1; 7 nucleotides align to TRBD1. Germline V lookup: CDR1 SNHLY, CDR2 FYNNEI. Trimming took 5 bases from V and 5 from J; bases not matched to a gene: 5. The CDR3 runs to 13 residues. As DNA, the CDR3 is TGTGCCAGCAGTCCTACAGGGGAAACTGAAGCTTTCTTT. Translated: CASSPTGETEAFF.

The chain employs TRBV28 and TRBJ2-7, with D possibly being TRBD2 (6 bases). Germline values: CDR1 MDHEN, CDR2 SYDVKM. This CDR3 contains 14 residues. V lost 7 bases and J lost 5, with 18 bases in between. As DNA, the CDR3 is TGTGCCAGCACGGGGACCGGGGGTATCCACGAGCAGTACTTC. The encoded protein is CASTGTGGIHEQYF.

The rearrangement uses TRBV28 and TRBJ2-2, with unresolved D. Germline assignment: CDR1 MDHEN and CDR2 SYDVKM. The CDR3 has 12 residues. V was cut by 4 bases and J by 3 bases, with 3 bases left in between. In DNA, the CDR3 is TGTGCCAGCAGTTCAGACACCGGGGAGCTGTTTTTT. This codes for CASSSDTGELFF.

The J gene is TRBJ2-2, the V gene TRBV9, with 8 bases matching TRBD1. The CDR3 loop spans 17 amino acids. The germline CDR1 and CDR2 sequences are SGDLS and YYNGEE. With V trimmed by 3 bases and J by 5 bases, 12 bases remained unmatched. The CDR3, as DNA: TGTGCCAGCAGCGCCTCCGACAGGGGTTCGTATACCGGGGAGCTGTTTTTT. Translation: CASSASDRGSYTGELFF.

This clone appeared once. J is TRBJ2-5 and V is TRBV6-1, with 13 bases matching TRBD2. This CDR3 is 15 amino acids long. Germline V CDR1 and CDR2: MNHNS, SASEGT. J was trimmed by 6 bases and V by 1 base; bases with no gene match: 2. The CDR3 here is CASSEVLAGGKTQYF. CDR3 nucleotides: TGTGCCAGCAGTGAAGTACTAGCGGGGGGGAAGACCCAGTACTTC.

This clone has just one count. J is TRBJ2-2 and V is TRBV9, with D perhaps TRBD1 (6 bases). V lost 5 bases, J lost 6 bases, and 17 bases lay in between. CDR1 SGDLS and CDR2 YYNGEE come from the germline V gene. The CDR3 runs 15 residues. CDR3 region: CASSSPGVLPGELFF. CDR3 coding DNA: TGTGCCAGCAGTTCCCCAGGGGTTTTACCCGGGGAGCTGTTTTTT.

This clone came up once. The chain recombines TRBV12-5 with TRBJ2-3; the match to TRBD2 covers 12 bases. Looked up from germline, CDR1 is LGHNT and CDR2 is FRNRAP. The CDR3 has 16 amino acids. The trim removed 1 base at V and 1 base at J, leaving 0 bases unmatched. CDR3 DNA: TGTGCTAGTGGTTTGGGGACTAGCGGGGGCACAGATACGCAGTATTTT. It codes for CASGLGTSGGTDTQYF.

V and J are TRBV7-8 and TRBJ2-7; 14 nucleotides align to TRBD2. V was pared by 1 base and J by 3 bases, with 11 bases of the junction left unmatched. This CDR3 comprises 19 residues. Germline-derived CDR1 and CDR2 are SGHVS and FQNEAQ. The CDR3 reads CASSLDVTSGRGVFYEQYF. CDR3 coding DNA: TGTGCCAGCAGCTTAGATGTGACTAGCGGGAGGGGCGTCTTCTACGAGCAGTACTTC.

V gene TRBV5-6 combines with J gene TRBJ1-6, with D maybe TRBD1 (5 bases). Looked up from germline, CDR1 is SGHDT and CDR2 is YYEEEE. The CDR3 contains 15 residues. With 0 bases removed from V and 9 bases from J, the gap between germline ends came to 13 bases. CDR3 nucleotides: TGTGCCAGCAGCTTGGGCCGGTTCGGGGGTTCACCCCTCCACTTT. Translating gives CASSLGRFGGSPLHF.